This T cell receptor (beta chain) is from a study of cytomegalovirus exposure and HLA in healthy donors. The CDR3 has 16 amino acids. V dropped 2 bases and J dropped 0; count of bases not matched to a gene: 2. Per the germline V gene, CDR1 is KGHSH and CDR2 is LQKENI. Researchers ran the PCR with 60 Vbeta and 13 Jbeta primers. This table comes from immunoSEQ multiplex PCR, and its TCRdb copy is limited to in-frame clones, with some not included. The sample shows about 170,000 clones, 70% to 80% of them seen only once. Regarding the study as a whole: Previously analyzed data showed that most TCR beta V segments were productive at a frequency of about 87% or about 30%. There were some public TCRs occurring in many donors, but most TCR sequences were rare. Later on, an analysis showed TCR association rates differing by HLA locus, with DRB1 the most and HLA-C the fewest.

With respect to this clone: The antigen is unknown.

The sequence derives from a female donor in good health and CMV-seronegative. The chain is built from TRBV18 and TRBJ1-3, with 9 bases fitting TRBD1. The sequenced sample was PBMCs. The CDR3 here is CASSPTTGGSGNTIYF. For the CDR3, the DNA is TGTGCCAGCTCACCAACGACAGGGGGCTCTGGAAACACCATATATTTT.